The 27 T cell receptor beta chains below come from one sample, sequenced in a study of CD8 T cells in ankylosing spondylitis (dated by TCRdb to about 2017). Library method: 5' RACE. These reads were obtained on an Illumina HiSeq 2500. TCRdb ran its own pipeline on the public reads, namely fastp trimming at Q25 and MiXCR clone calling, and kept in-frame beta chains. Rows are unified per CDR3 protein, each entry keeping the most common DNA and genes. Here the sample has approximately 150,000 distinct CDR3 sequences; just over 9.5% occur a single time. The top ten clonotypes cover more than 12% of the sample. What was sequenced was blood, either unsorted or a sorted T cell fraction (not recorded which). Receptor source: a female donor with ankylosing spondylitis or in good health (not recorded which).

In its sample, this clonotype was seen many times. The chain recombines TRBV7-9 with TRBJ2-7; D call uncertain. Germline V CDR1 and CDR2: SEHNR, FQNEAQ (reference sequence). V was shortened by 3 bases and J by 2 bases, with 14 bases between the two germline ends. This CDR3 comprises 15 residues. Here the CDR3 reads CASSFAPGTTYEQYF. The DNA of the CDR3 is TGTGCCAGCAGCTTCGCGCCAGGAACTACCTACGAGCAGTACTTC.

This clonotype was observed a handful of times. In nucleotides, the CDR3 is TGCAGTGCTAGCGGCGGAGGGGGCCAAGAGACCCAGTACTTC. Translation gives CSASGGGGQETQYF. The V call is TRBV20-1, the J call TRBJ2-5; D possibly matches TRBD1 or TRBD2 (6 bases each). V was trimmed by 3 bases and J by 1 base, leaving 12 bases between them. The germline V gene has CDR1 DFQATT and CDR2 SNEGSKA (reference sequence). This CDR3 spans 14 amino acids.

This clonotype has a handful of counts. V is TRBV6-5 and J is TRBJ2-1; 7 bases are a match to TRBD2. With 2 bases clipped from V and 1 base from J, the junction kept 14 bases outside the gene matches. Germline CDR1 reads MNHEY; CDR2 reads SVGAGI. This CDR3 is 19 amino acids long. The DNA for the CDR3 is TGTGCCAGCAGTTACGGGGGGGTCCGGATAGGCCAATCCTACAATGAGCAGTTCTTC. Its translation is CASSYGGVRIGQSYNEQFF.

This clonotype has a count of ten or more. The chain links TRBV2 to TRBJ1-1; TRBD1 matches at 9 bases. Germline V lookup: CDR1 SNHLY, CDR2 FYNNEI. The trim removed 1 base at V and 11 bases at J, leaving 5 bases unmatched. This CDR3 comprises 13 residues. CDR3 coding DNA: TGTGCCAGCAGTGAAGGACAGGGGGTAGAGGCTTTCTTT. Translation gives CASSEGQGVEAFF.

This sequence joins TRBV13 and TRBJ2-1; 11 bases are shared with TRBD2. The CDR3 is 17 residues long. The V gene's germline CDR1 is PRHDT and CDR2 FYEKMQ (reference sequence). Trimming cost V 5 bases and J 0 bases; bases outside gene matches: 6. DNA of the CDR3: TGTGCCAGCAGCCCGTCTAGCGGGAGGCCCTCCTACAATGAGCAGTTCTTC. Its protein is CASSPSSGRPSYNEQFF.

V and J are TRBV5-6 and TRBJ2-7, with a weak D call TRBD2 (5 bases). V was clipped by 2 bases and J by 11 bases, with 11 bases between them. The CDR3 has 11 residues. Germline-derived CDR1 and CDR2 are SGHDT and YYEEEE. Here the CDR3 reads CASSFAREEYF. The CDR3 DNA reads as TGTGCCAGCAGCTTTGCGAGGGAAGAGTACTTC.

This chain connects TRBV27 to TRBJ2-3; TRBD2 is a possible D gene (5 bases). The CDR3 contains 15 residues. V was pared by 2 bases and J by 6 bases, with 15 bases between. Per germline, CDR1 MNHEY and CDR2 SMNVEV (reference sequence). Here the CDR3 reads CASSLHDTGSDTQYF. The CDR3 region has the DNA TGTGCCAGCAGTTTACATGACACGGGGAGTGATACGCAGTATTTT.

This clonotype turned up a few times. This sequence joins TRBV20-1 and TRBJ2-3; D is perhaps TRBD2 (5 bases). Germline values: CDR1 DFQATT, CDR2 SNEGSKA (reference sequence). This CDR3 spans 10 amino acids. Trimming removed 7 bases at V and 6 bases at J, with 8 bases between. CDR3 residues: CSVIADTQYF. The DNA for the CDR3 is TGCAGTGTTATAGCGGATACGCAGTATTTT.

This chain uses TRBV12-3 or TRBV12-4 with TRBJ1-3; tentatively, D is TRBD1 (5 bases). The CDR3 has 12 amino acids. V dropped 6 bases and J dropped 2 bases, with 5 bases sitting between them. CDR3 nucleotide sequence: TGTGCCAGCAGACAGGCTGGAAACACCATATATTTT. Residues: CASRQAGNTIYF.

This chain joins TRBV4-2 and TRBJ2-2; a weak D match, TRBD2 (7 bases). V was cut by 5 bases and J by 6 bases, with 10 bases left in between. Germline values: CDR1 LGHNA, CDR2 YNFKEQ. The CDR3 has 13 residues. CDR3 region: CASSGGGAGELFF. As DNA, the CDR3 is TGTGCCAGCAGCGGAGGGGGGGCCGGGGAGCTGTTTTTT.

A few counts support this clonotype. The chain couples TRBV5-1 to TRBJ2-7; no clear D gene. The CDR3 has 15 amino acids. The V end lost 6 bases, the J end lost 3 bases, and 19 bases lay between the germline ends. Germline assignment: CDR1 SGHRS and CDR2 YFSETQ. The CDR3 is CASTLTPGPNYEQYF. DNA for the CDR3: TGCGCCAGCACCTTAACCCCCGGGCCGAACTACGAGCAGTACTTC.

This clonotype appeared a few times. V gene TRBV2 combines with J gene TRBJ1-1; D is unclear. Trimming shortened V by 3 bases and J by 9 bases, and 14 bases separated the two germline ends. Germline CDR1 is SNHLY and CDR2 is FYNNEI. The CDR3 contains 13 residues. The CDR3 spells CASSESDLGKAFF. CDR3 sequence (DNA): TGTGCCAGCAGTGAGTCGGATCTCGGGAAAGCTTTCTTT. The variable domain in full, completed from reference TRBV2 and TRBJ1-1, reads EPEVTQTPSHQVTQMGQEVILRCVPISNHLYFYWYRQILGQKVEFLVSFYNNEISEKSEIFDDQFSVERPDGSNFTLKIRSTKLEDSAMYFCASSESDLGKAFFGQGTRLTVV.

This clonotype was seen a few times. V usage is TRBV6-6 and J usage is TRBJ2-7; 9 nucleotides align to TRBD2. The CDR3 has 13 residues. Germline lookup yields CDR1 MNHNY and CDR2 SVGAGI (reference sequence). V lost 5 bases and J lost 4; bases outside the gene matches: 3. CDR3 in amino acids: CASSRREGYEQYF. For the CDR3, the DNA is TGTGCCAGCAGTCGGCGGGAGGGATACGAGCAGTACTTC.

In its sample, this clonotype was seen a few times. This chain connects TRBV24-1 to TRBJ2-3, with D uncertain. Germline V gene lookup returns CDR1 KGHDR and CDR2 SFDVKD. The CDR3 runs 10 residues. V lost 9 bases and J lost 6, with 6 bases in between. The CDR3 is CATLEDTQYF. The CDR3 DNA sequence: TGTGCCACCCTTGAGGATACGCAGTATTTT.

In its sample, this clonotype was seen many times. The J gene is TRBJ1-5, the V gene TRBV12-3 or TRBV12-4, with no clear D. The CDR3 totals 17 residues. V was pared by 3 bases and J by 5 bases, with 20 bases between. The chain's CDR3 is CASSFTTDRRIDQPQHF. The CDR3 DNA follows: TGTGCCAGCAGTTTTACGACGGACCGCCGGATCGATCAGCCCCAGCATTTT.

J is TRBJ2-3 and V is TRBV6-2 or TRBV6-3; unclear D gene. The V and J ends lost 6 bases and 2 bases respectively, with 9 bases between them. This CDR3 contains 13 residues. The germline CDR1 and CDR2 sequences are MNHEY and SVGEGT. DNA for the CDR3: TGTGCCAGCAGGGACGGAACCACAGATACGCAGTATTTT. It translates to CASRDGTTDTQYF.

Remarks on this clonotype: A single base separates this from a much larger clone, so it may be a read error. The chain is built from TRBV5-6 and TRBJ1-5; TRBD1 might be the D (5 bases). Germline V lookup: CDR1 SGHDT, CDR2 YYEEEE. V was trimmed by 4 bases and J by 10 bases, leaving 15 bases between them. The CDR3 has 13 residues. The CDR3 region is CASSPRGSVPQHF. The CDR3 DNA follows: TGTGCCAGCAGCCCTCGGGGCTCAGTACCCCAGCATTTT.

This clonotype qualifies as medium-sized (0.01 to 0.1%). The chain joins TRBV13 to TRBJ1-2; the match to TRBD1 covers 7 bases. The germline gives CDR1 PRHDT, CDR2 FYEKMQ (reference sequence). Trimming removed 6 bases from V and 12 bases from J; junction bases left unmatched: 10. This CDR3 has 12 residues. The CDR3 sequence is CASSRTGQSDTF. CDR3 sequence (DNA): TGTGCCAGCAGTCGGACGGGACAGTCAGACACCTTC.

This clonotype was seen more than once but under ten times. V and J are TRBV23-1 and TRBJ2-7, with 14 positions matching TRBD2. TRBV23-1 is labeled an ORF, and its function is uncertain. The CDR3 totals 20 residues. After removal of 0 bases from V and 1 base from J, the junction contained 11 bases not matched to a gene. The CDR3 DNA reads TGCGCCAGCAGTCAATCGAGGGGGACTAGCGGGAGTAAAGGATCCTACGAGCAGTACTTC. Protein sequence: CASSQSRGTSGSKGSYEQYF.

The chain is built from TRBV4-3 and TRBJ2-7; D gene ambiguous. Germline V gene sequence: CDR1 LGHNA, CDR2 YSLEER. The CDR3 sequence is 13 residues long. The germline V and J ends were trimmed by 1 base and 4 bases, with 8 bases remaining between them. The CDR3 nucleotides are TGCGCCAGCAGCCAAGGTATCCGGTACGAGCAGTACTTC. As protein: CASSQGIRYEQYF.

A word on this clonotype: A single base separates this from a much larger clone, so it may be a read error. This chain uses TRBV4-3 with TRBJ1-1, with 9 positions matching TRBD1. The CDR3 runs to 13 residues. Trimming cost V 5 bases and J 10 bases; bases outside gene matches: 8. The germline V gene has CDR1 LGHNA and CDR2 YSLEER. CDR3 bases: TGCGCCAGCAGCTCGAGTCCGGGACAGGGAGCTTTCTTT. This sequence encodes CASSSSPGQGAFF.

This clonotype was counted a few times. J is TRBJ2-5 and V is TRBV28, with 13 bases that match TRBD2. The germline CDR1 and CDR2 sequences are MDHEN and SYDVKM. The CDR3 is 16 residues long. V shed 6 bases, J shed 9 bases, and the junction held 13 bases outside the gene matches. CDR3: CASRETGLAGSAAQYF. DNA of the CDR3: TGTGCCAGCAGAGAGACGGGACTAGCGGGAAGTGCCGCCCAGTACTTC.

The chain recombines TRBV9 with TRBJ2-7, with 10 bases matching TRBD2. The CDR3 runs to 14 residues. Germline trimming cut 2 bases from V and 3 bases from J; bases unmatched to any gene: 2. Per germline, CDR1 SGDLS and CDR2 YYNGEE. CDR3 protein: CASSVGTSDYEQYF. DNA of the CDR3: TGTGCCAGCAGCGTCGGGACTAGCGACTACGAGCAGTACTTC.

V is TRBV27 and J is TRBJ1-5, with unresolved D. The V gene lost 5 bases and the J gene lost 9 bases, with 14 bases spanning the gap. CDR3 length equals 13 residues. From germline, CDR1 is MNHEY and CDR2 SMNVEV (reference sequence). The CDR3 sequence: CASSQGSSGPQHF. CDR3 bases: TGTGCCAGCAGTCAAGGGAGCAGCGGGCCCCAGCATTTT.

This clonotype was seen only a few times. The CDR3 DNA reads as TGTGCCAGCAGCTTAGGTTTGGAAGGGACTAGGTCCTACGAGCAGTACTTC. Amino acid sequence: CASSLGLEGTRSYEQYF. The rearrangement uses TRBV13 and TRBJ2-7, with 8 bases identical to TRBD2. This CDR3 region has 17 residues. Germline V lookup: CDR1 PRHDT, CDR2 FYEKMQ (reference sequence). The trim removed 0 bases at V and 1 base at J, leaving 8 bases unmatched.

This clonotype was seen a few times. The V call is TRBV11-2, the J call TRBJ2-5, with D perhaps matching TRBD1 (6 bases). Germline V gene lookup returns CDR1 SGHAT and CDR2 FQNNGV. The CDR3 length is 14 residues. Deletions cut 5 bases from V and 5 bases from J, with 15 bases between. The DNA of the CDR3 is TGTGCCAGCAGCCCTGAGTCAGGGGAGGAGACCCAGTACTTC. It codes for CASSPESGEETQYF.

The chain links TRBV5-6 to TRBJ2-3, with D maybe TRBD2 (5 bases). This CDR3 region has 12 residues. CDR1 is SGHDT and CDR2 is YYEEEE in the germline V gene. Trimming removed 4 bases at V and 13 bases at J, with 16 bases between. CDR3 DNA sequence: TGTGCCAGCAGCCCCGGGGTTCCTAGGGAGTATTTT. Translation: CASSPGVPREYF.